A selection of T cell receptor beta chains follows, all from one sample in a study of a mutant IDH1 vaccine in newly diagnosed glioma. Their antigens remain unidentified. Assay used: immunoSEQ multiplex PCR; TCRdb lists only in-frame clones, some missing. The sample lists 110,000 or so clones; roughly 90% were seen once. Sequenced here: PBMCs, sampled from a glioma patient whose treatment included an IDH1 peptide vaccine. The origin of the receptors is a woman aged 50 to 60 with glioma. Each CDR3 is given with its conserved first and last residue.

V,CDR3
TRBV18,CASSPRGTTGGEQYF
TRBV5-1,CASSSGTSGYEQYF
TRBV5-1,CASSLEGLGGNTIYF
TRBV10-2,CASSAGDPSGANVLTF
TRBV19,CASSRASGSSETQYF
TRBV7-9,CASSLVETGELFF
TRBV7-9,CASSAGGRYEQYF
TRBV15,CATSRDLVIGAGELFF
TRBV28,CASSLLAGVSYEQYF
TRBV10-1,CASSENPGGDTGELFF
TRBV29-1,CSAEWGISTEAFF